One T cell receptor (beta chain) is described in this entry. Its specificity is unknown. The sample originates from a study of response to subunit inactivated influenza vaccine. Regarding the study as a whole: Authors suggested few new T cells are recruited by each seasonal influenza vaccination.

TCRdb analysed the RT-PCR reads with MiXCR anew, one entry per CDR3 protein. The sample holds approximately 700,000 distinct CDR3 sequences; approximately 13% are singletons and the top ten take 5.5% to 7%. Germline CDR1 and CDR2: DFQATT and SNEGSKA (reference sequence). V was clipped by 6 bases and J by 4 bases; unmatched bases: 9. This CDR3 contains 13 residues. This chain links TRBV20-1 with TRBJ2-7, with 7 bases lining up with TRBD1. The sequence came from a man in his forties or fifties who received an inactivated influenza vaccine. Sequencing was performed on PBMCs from blood, taken less than 15 days before vaccination. CDR3: CSAPSDRVYEQYF. The CDR3 nucleotides are TGCAGTGCACCCTCCGACAGGGTGTACGAGCAGTACTTC.